This T cell receptor (beta chain) was captured in a study of blood T cell repertoires in COVID-19. This clone was seen once. The assay was immunoSEQ multiplex PCR, and TCRdb's table has in-frame clones only and misses some. The table includes fewer than 200,000 clones, 82% detected once. The ends lost 6 bases at V and 6 bases at J; junction bases unmatched: 7. Germline loops: CDR1 SNHLY, CDR2 FYNNEI. The CDR3 runs 14 residues. The source of this sequence is an older woman with acute or convalescent COVID-19. This rearrangement joins TRBV2 to TRBJ2-1, with 8 bases fitting TRBD2. The sample consisted of peripheral blood. The DNA of the CDR3 is TGTGCCAGCAGATCGACGGCGGGGGGCAATGAGCAGTTCTTC. Its translation: CASRSTAGGNEQFF.